The rows below give T cell receptor beta chains drawn from one sample of a study of T cell responses to AZD1222 COVID-19 vaccine. The repertoire was sequenced with immunoSEQ multiplex PCR; TCRdb's copy has only in-frame clones and lacks some. The sample has about 97,000 clones; roughly 88% are singletons. Sequences were derived from peripheral blood, sampled on day 0 of AZD1222 vaccination. These TCRs come from an adult in good health. Each CDR3 is given with its conserved first and last residue. The D gene is left open where the match is weak. Size tells how often a clone was seen (once, few, many) or the class of an expanded clone, and some rows leave it out.

D,size,V,J,CDR3,DNA
-,few,TRBV7-9,TRBJ2-5,CASSFWSQETQYF,TGTGCCAGCAGCTTCTGGTCTCAAGAGACCCAGTACTTC
-,once,TRBV19,TRBJ2-7,CASTTGLPYEQYF,TGTGCCAGTACCACCGGACTCCCTTACGAGCAGTACTTC
TRBD2,-,TRBV20-1,TRBJ2-1,CSASSGSSYNEQFF,TGCAGTGCTAGTAGCGGGAGCTCCTACAATGAGCAGTTCTTC
-,-,TRBV3-1/TRBV3-2,TRBJ1-2,CASSQHSGKAYGYTF,TGTGCCAGCAGCCAACATTCTGGGAAGGCGTATGGCTACACCTTC
TRBD2,once,TRBV5-1,TRBJ2-3,CASSQGFSGGATDTQYF,TGCGCCAGCAGCCAAGGCTTTAGCGGGGGGGCGACAGATACGCAGTATTTT
TRBD1,-,TRBV5-1,TRBJ1-3,CASSSQGADSGNTIYF,TGCGCCAGCAGCTCACAGGGGGCAGACTCTGGAAACACCATATATTTT
-,-,TRBV15,TRBJ1-1,CATSRDFTENTEAFF,TGTGCCACCAGCAGAGACTTCACAGAAAACACTGAAGCTTTCTTT
-,-,TRBV7-9,TRBJ1-2,CASSLEQGLGYTF,TGTGCCAGCAGCTTAGAGCAGGGCCTAGGCTACACCTTC
TRBD1,-,TRBV19,TRBJ1-4,CASSMHTGVSTNEKLFF,TGTGCCAGTAGTATGCATACAGGGGTCTCAACTAATGAAAAACTGTTTTTT
-,-,TRBV9,TRBJ2-2,CASSVVGYTNTGELFF,TGTGCCAGCAGCGTAGTCGGCTACACGAACACCGGGGAGCTGTTTTTT
-,once,TRBV10-3,TRBJ1-1,CAISESWGTQAFF,TGTGCCATCAGTGAGTCTTGGGGGACCCAAGCTTTCTTT
-,once,TRBV20-1,TRBJ1-2,CSARTDYGYTF,TGCAGTGCTAGAACCGACTATGGCTACACCTTC
-,-,TRBV6-4,TRBJ1-5,CASSDRGDQPQHF,TGTGCCAGCAGTGACAGGGGGGATCAGCCCCAGCATTTT
-,once,TRBV6-5,TRBJ1-1,CASSYGPRAPAEAFF,TGTGCCAGCAGTTACGGCCCCAGGGCTCCGGCTGAAGCTTTCTTT
TRBD2,-,TRBV5-1,TRBJ2-2,CASSLTSGGTAGELFF,TGCGCCAGCAGCCTCACTAGCGGGGGGACCGCCGGGGAGCTGTTTTTT
TRBD1,-,TRBV7-8,TRBJ1-5,CASSGPRTGGKQPQHF,TGTGCCAGCAGCGGACCCCGGACAGGGGGAAAACAGCCCCAGCATTTT
TRBD1,-,TRBV5-1,TRBJ2-7,CASRLGTGGYEQYF,TGCGCCAGCAGACTCGGGACAGGAGGGTACGAGCAGTACTTC
-,-,TRBV30,TRBJ2-6,CAWSVPGAGANVLTF,TGTGCCTGGAGTGTACCGGGGGCTGGGGCCAACGTCCTGACTTTC
-,once,TRBV2,TRBJ1-4,CASSAGLATNEKLFF,TGTGCCAGCAGTGCCGGGCTTGCAACTAATGAAAAACTGTTTTTT
TRBD1,-,TRBV5-8,TRBJ1-2,CASTQSRQGSYGYTF,TGTGCCAGCACCCAGTCCCGACAGGGGAGCTATGGCTACACCTTC
-,-,TRBV12-3/TRBV12-4,TRBJ2-5,CASSRTDGFQYF,TGTGCCAGCAGCCGGACCGACGGCTTCCAGTACTTC
-,-,TRBV24-1,TRBJ1-3,CATADGSGNTIYF,TGTGCCACCGCGGACGGCTCTGGAAACACCATATATTTT
-,once,TRBV12-1,TRBJ1-1,CASSLVGALF,TGTGCCAGCAGCTTGGTAGGGGCACTCTTT
TRBD1,-,TRBV6-5,TRBJ2-4,CASSYSGTGRNIQYF,TGTGCCAGCAGTTACTCTGGGACAGGGAGAAACATTCAGTACTTC
-,few,TRBV6-1,TRBJ1-5,CASSDRITRYGNQPQHF,TGTGCCAGCAGTGATCGAATTACGAGGTATGGCAATCAGCCCCAGCATTTT
-,-,TRBV6-6,TRBJ1-5,CASIVGGNNQPQHF,TGTGCCAGCATTGTTGGGGGTAACAATCAGCCCCAGCATTTT